This TCR beta chain comes out of a study of cytomegalovirus exposure and HLA in healthy donors. Study-level findings and limits: The productive fraction for most TCR beta V segments was about 87% or about 30% in an earlier analysis. A link between a missense DCLRE1C variant and TCR beta V- and J-gene trimming emerged from a later analysis. As a later analysis revealed, most CMV-associated TCR beta chains appeared HLA-restricted.

Researchers ran the PCR with 60 Vbeta and 13 Jbeta primers. TCRdb's table, derived via immunoSEQ multiplex PCR, lists solely in-frame clones and lacks some. The data hold just over 150,000 clones, with approximately 80% observed a single time. J was trimmed by 4 bases and V by 7 bases; bases with no gene match: 7. The CDR3 covers 14 residues. The germline V gene encodes CDR1 SGHRS and CDR2 YFSETQ. The table lists this clone with a count of one. The target antigen is unknown. The TCR was taken from a man younger than 30 in good health and CMV-seronegative. The sequenced sample consisted of PBMCs. V gene TRBV5-1 combines with J gene TRBJ2-1, with TRBD2 identical over 8 bases. The CDR3 protein is CASGREGEYNEQFF. For the CDR3, the DNA is TGCGCCAGCGGCCGGGAGGGGGAGTACAATGAGCAGTTCTTC.